The present entry profiles one T cell receptor (beta chain) with its context. The data were obtained in a study of technical replicates of blood from a handful of donors. The junction had 5 bases not matched to a gene; V was cut back by 7 bases and J by 3 bases. The CDR3 extends over 13 amino acids. Germline loops: CDR1 LNHDA, CDR2 SQIVND (reference sequence). Assay used: immunoSEQ multiplex PCR; TCRdb lists only in-frame clones, some missing. The sample gives some 70,000 clones, 95% to 98% of which show up once; approximately 0.26% is in the top ten. The chain uses TRBV19 and TRBJ1-2, with 7 bases that match TRBD1. This receptor was identified in a human donor in good health. Material: T cells isolated from PBMCs. CDR3 in amino acids: CASKFDRDYGYTF. DNA for the CDR3: TGTGCCAGTAAATTCGACAGGGACTATGGCTACACCTTC.